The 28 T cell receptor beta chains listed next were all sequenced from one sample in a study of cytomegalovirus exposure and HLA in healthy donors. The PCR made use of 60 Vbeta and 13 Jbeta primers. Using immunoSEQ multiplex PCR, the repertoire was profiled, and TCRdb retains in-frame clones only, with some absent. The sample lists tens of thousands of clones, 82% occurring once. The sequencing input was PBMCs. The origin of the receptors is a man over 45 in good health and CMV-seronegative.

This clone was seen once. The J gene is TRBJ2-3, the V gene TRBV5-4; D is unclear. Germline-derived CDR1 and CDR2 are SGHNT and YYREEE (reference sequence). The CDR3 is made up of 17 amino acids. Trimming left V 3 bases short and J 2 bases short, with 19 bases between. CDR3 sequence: CASSSSLDPAVTDTQYF. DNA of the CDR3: TGTGCCAGCAGCTCTTCCCTAGACCCGGCAGTCACAGATACGCAGTATTTT.

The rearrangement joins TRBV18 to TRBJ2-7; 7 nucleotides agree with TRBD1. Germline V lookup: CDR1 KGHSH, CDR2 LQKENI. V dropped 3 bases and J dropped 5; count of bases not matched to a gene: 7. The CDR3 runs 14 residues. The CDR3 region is CASSPRQGAHEQYF. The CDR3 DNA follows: TGTGCCAGCTCACCGAGACAGGGTGCCCACGAGCAGTACTTC.

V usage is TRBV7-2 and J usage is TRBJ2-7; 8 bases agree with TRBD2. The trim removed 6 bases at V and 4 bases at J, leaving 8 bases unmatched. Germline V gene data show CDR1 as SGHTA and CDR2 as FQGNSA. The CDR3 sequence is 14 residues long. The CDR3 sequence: CASRPSGGEYEQYF. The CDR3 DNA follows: TGTGCCAGCAGACCGAGCGGGGGCGAGTACGAGCAGTACTTC.

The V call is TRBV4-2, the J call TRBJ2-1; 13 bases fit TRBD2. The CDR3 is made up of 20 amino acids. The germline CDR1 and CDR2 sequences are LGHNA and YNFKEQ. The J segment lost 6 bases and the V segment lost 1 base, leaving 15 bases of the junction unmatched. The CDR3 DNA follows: TGTGCCAGCAGCCAAGGGGCCCCTCGGACTAGCGGGAGATCTGGCAATGAGCAGTTCTTC. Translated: CASSQGAPRTSGRSGNEQFF.

For the CDR3, the DNA is TGCGCCAGCAGCTTGAGCAACCAGGGGGGACCCTACGAGCAGTACTTC. This sequence encodes CASSLSNQGGPYEQYF. The genes are TRBV5-1 and TRBJ2-7, with a tentative D call TRBD1 (7 bases). The CDR3 length is 16 residues. Per germline, CDR1 SGHRS and CDR2 YFSETQ. V was clipped by 1 base and J by 2 bases, with 16 bases between them.

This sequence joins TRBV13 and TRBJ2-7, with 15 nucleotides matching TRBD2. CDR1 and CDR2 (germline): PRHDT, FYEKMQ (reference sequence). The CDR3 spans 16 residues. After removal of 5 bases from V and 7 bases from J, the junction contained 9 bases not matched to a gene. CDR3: CASSRRTSGRAVEQYF. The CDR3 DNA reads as TGTGCCAGCAGCCGCCGGACTAGCGGGAGGGCGGTAGAGCAGTACTTC.

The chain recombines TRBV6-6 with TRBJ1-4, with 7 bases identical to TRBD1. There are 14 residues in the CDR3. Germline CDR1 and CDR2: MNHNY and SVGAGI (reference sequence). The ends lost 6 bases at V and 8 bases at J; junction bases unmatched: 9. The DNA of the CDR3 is TGTGCCAGCAGAAAGGGGGCAGGGTGGGAAAAACTGTTTTTT. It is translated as CASRKGAGWEKLFF.

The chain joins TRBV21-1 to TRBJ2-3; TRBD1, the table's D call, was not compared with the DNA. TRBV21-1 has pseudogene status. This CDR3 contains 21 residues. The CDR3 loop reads CASSKGRGEHRDPTGTDTQYF. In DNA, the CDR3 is TGTGCCAGCAGCAAAGGCAGGGGAGAGCACCGGGACCCAACTGGCACAGATACGCAGTATTTT.

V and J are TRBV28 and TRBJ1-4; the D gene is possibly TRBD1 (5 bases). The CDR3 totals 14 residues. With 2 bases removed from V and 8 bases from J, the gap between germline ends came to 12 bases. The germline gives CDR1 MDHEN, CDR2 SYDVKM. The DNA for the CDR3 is TGTGCCAGCAGTTTAGCGGCGGCAGGGGAAAAACTGTTTTTT. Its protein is CASSLAAAGEKLFF.

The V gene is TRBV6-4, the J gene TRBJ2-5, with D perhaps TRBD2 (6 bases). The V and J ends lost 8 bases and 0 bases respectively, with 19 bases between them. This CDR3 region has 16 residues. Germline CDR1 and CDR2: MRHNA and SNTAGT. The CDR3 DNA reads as TGTGCCAGCCCGAAGGGAGGCAGCGGTGACCAAGAGACCCAGTACTTC. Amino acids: CASPKGGSGDQETQYF.

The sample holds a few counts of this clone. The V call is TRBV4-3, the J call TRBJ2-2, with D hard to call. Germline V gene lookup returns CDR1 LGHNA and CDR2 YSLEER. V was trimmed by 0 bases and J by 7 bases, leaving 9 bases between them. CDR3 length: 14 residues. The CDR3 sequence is CASSQDRGIGELFF. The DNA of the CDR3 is TGCGCCAGCAGCCAAGATCGCGGCATCGGGGAGCTGTTTTTT.

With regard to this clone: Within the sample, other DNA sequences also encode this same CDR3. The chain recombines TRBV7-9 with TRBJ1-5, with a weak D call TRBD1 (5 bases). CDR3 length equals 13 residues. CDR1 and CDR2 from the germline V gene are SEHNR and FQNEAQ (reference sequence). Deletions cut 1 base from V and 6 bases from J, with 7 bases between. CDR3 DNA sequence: TGTGCCAGCAGCTTAGGGGGGGGTCAGCCCCAGCATTTT. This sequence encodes CASSLGGGQPQHF.

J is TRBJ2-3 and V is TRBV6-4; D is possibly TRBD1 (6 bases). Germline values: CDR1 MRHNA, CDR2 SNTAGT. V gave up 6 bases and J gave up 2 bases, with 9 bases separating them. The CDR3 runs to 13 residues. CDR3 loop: CASSQGHTDTQYF. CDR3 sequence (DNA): TGTGCCAGCAGCCAGGGGCACACAGATACGCAGTATTTT.

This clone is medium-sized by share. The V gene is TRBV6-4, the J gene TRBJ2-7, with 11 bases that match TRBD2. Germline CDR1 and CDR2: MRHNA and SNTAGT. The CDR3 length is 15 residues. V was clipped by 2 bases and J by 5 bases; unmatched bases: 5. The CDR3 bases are TGTGCCAGCAGTGACGGGACTAGCGGAAACAACGAGCAGTACTTC. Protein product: CASSDGTSGNNEQYF.

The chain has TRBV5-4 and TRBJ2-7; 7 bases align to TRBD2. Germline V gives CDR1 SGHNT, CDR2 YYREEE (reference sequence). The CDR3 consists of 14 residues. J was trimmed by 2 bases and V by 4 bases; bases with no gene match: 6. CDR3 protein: CASSKRDFPYEQYF. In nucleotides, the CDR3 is TGTGCCAGCAGCAAGCGGGACTTTCCCTACGAGCAGTACTTC.

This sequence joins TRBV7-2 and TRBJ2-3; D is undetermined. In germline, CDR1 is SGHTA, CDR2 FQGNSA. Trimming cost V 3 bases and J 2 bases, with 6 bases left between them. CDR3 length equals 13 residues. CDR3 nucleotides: TGTGCCAGCAGCTTCCTCTCCACAGATACGCAGTATTTT. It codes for CASSFLSTDTQYF. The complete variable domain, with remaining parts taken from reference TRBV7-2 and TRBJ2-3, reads GAGVSQSPSNKVTEKGKDVELRCDPISGHTALYWYRQSLGQGLEFLIYFQGNSAPDKSGLPSDRFSAERTGGSVSTLTIQRTQQEDSAVYLCASSFLSTDTQYFGPGTRLTVL.

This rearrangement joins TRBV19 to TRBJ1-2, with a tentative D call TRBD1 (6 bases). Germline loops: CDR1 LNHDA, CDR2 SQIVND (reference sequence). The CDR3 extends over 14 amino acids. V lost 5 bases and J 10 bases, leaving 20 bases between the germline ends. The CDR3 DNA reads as TGTGCCAGTAGTTTACCTCGGGACACCGGAACCTACACCTTC. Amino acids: CASSLPRDTGTYTF.

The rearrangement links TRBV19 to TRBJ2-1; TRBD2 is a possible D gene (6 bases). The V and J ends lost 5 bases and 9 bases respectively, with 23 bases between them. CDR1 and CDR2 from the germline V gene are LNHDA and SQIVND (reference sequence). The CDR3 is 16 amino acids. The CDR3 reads CASSRRDPSTIGEQFF. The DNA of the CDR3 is TGTGCCAGTAGTCGGAGGGACCCATCGACAATTGGTGAGCAGTTCTTC.

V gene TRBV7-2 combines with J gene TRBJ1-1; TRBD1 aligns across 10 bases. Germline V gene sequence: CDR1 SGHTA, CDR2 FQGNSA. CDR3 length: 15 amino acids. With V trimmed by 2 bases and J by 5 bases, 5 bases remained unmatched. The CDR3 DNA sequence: TGTGCCAGCAGCTTAATGGGACAGGGGAGGACTGAAGCTTTCTTT. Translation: CASSLMGQGRTEAFF.

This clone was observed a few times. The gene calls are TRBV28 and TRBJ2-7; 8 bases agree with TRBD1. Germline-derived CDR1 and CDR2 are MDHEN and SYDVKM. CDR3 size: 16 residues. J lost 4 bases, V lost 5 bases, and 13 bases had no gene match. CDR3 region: CASSMISDRAEYEQYF. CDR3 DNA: TGTGCCAGCAGTATGATTTCGGACAGGGCCGAGTACGAGCAGTACTTC. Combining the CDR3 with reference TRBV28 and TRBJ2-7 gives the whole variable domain DVKVTQSSRYLVKRTGEKVFLECVQDMDHENMFWYRQDPGLGLRLIYFSYDVKMKEKGDIPEGYSVSREKKERFSLILESASTNQTSMYLCASSMISDRAEYEQYFGPGTRLTVT.

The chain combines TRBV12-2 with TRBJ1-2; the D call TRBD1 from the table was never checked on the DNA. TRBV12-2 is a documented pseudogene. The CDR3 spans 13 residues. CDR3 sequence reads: CASRSREGDGYTF. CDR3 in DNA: TGTGCAAGTCGCTCGAGAGAGGGGGATGGCTACACCTTC.

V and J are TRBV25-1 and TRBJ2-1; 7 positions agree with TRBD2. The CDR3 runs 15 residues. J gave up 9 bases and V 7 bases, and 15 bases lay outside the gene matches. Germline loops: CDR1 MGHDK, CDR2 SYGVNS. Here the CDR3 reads CASNFAGSGGGEQFF. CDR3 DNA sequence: TGTGCCAGCAACTTTGCCGGGTCGGGAGGAGGTGAGCAGTTCTTC.

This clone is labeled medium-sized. CDR3 protein: CASRSGGEATNEKLFF. The CDR3 DNA follows: TGTGCCAGTCGCTCCGGGGGGGAGGCAACTAATGAAAAACTGTTTTTT. This chain joins TRBV19 and TRBJ1-4, with D tentatively TRBD1 (5 bases). Trimming removed 8 bases at V and 0 bases at J, with 16 bases between. Germline CDR1 reads LNHDA; CDR2 reads SQIVND (reference sequence). This CDR3 spans 16 amino acids.

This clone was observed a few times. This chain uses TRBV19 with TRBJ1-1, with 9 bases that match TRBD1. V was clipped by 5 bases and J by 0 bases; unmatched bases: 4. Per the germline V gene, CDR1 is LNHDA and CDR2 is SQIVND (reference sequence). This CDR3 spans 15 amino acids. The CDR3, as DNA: TGTGCCAGTAGTCCGACAGGGGGGATGAACACTGAAGCTTTCTTT. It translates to CASSPTGGMNTEAFF.

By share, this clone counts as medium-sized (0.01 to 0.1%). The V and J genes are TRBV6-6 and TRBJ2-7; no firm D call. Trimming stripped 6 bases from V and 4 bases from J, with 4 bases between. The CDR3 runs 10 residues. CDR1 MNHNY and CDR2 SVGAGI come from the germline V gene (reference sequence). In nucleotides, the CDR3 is TGTGCCAGCAGGAGGTACGAGCAGTACTTC. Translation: CASRRYEQYF.

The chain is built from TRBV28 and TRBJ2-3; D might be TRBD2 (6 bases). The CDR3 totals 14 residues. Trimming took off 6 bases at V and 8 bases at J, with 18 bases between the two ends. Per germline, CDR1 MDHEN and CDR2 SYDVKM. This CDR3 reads CASSRGLSPGTQYF. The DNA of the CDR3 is TGTGCCAGCAGCCGGGGACTCTCACCGGGTACGCAGTATTTT.

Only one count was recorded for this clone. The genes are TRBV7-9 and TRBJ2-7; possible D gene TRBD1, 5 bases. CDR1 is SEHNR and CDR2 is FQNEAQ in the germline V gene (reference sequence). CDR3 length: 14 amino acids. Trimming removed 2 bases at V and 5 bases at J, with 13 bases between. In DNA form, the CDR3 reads TGTGCCAGCAGCTTACCCCCAGGGTTCAACGAGCAGTACTTC. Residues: CASSLPPGFNEQYF.

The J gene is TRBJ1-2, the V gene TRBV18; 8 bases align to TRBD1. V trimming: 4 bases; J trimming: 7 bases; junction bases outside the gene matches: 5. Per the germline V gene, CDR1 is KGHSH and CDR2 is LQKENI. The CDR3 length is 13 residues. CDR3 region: CASSRQGASGYTF. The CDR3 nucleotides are TGTGCCAGCTCACGTCAGGGGGCAAGTGGCTACACCTTC.